Shown below are 5 T cell receptor beta chains from a single sample sequenced in a study of control samples from healthy donors and cancer patients. Method: immunoSEQ multiplex PCR; TCRdb's copy keeps in-frame clones and lacks some. The sample shows 95,000 to 130,000 clones, 70% to 90% of them seen only once. The sequencing sample was made of blood. These TCRs come from a woman in her sixties or seventies in good health.

Details on this clone: Because it lacks the conserved phenylalanine or tryptophan at the end, this CDR3 is likely a read error. The CDR3 coding sequence is TGTGCCCGCAGCTTACCAGGGGGCGCAGGCCAAAAACTGTTTTCT. Protein: CARSLPGGAGQKLFS. The gene calls are TRBV5-8 and TRBJ1-4, with 8 bases lining up with TRBD1. The CDR3 totals 15 residues. Germline assignment: CDR1 SGHTS and CDR2 YDEGEE.

The chain uses TRBV13 and TRBJ1-4; D not certain. The CDR3 spans 13 residues. The germline gives CDR1 PRHDT, CDR2 FYEKMQ (reference sequence). Trimming took off 5 bases at V and 5 bases at J, with 9 bases between the two ends. The CDR3 is CASSRQENEKLFF. DNA for the CDR3: TGTGCCAGCAGCCGGCAGGAAAATGAAAAACTGTTTTTT. Supplemented by reference TRBV13 and TRBJ1-4, the full variable domain reads AAGVIQSPRHLIKEKRETATLKCYPIPRHDTVYWYQQGPGQDPQFLISFYEKMQSDKGSIPDRFSAQQFSDYHSELNMSSLELGDSALYFCASSRQENEKLFFGSGTQLSVL.

The J gene is TRBJ2-3, the V gene TRBV19; possible D gene TRBD2, 5 bases. The CDR3 loop spans 13 amino acids. With 9 bases removed from V and 0 bases from J, the gap between germline ends came to 10 bases. Germline V gene lookup returns CDR1 LNHDA and CDR2 SQIVND (reference sequence). In nucleotides, the CDR3 is TGTGCCAGCCGGACTGCTAGCACAGATACGCAGTATTTT. It is translated as CASRTASTDTQYF. The full variable domain, completed using reference TRBV19 and TRBJ2-3, is DGGITQSPKYLFRKEGQNVTLSCEQNLNHDAMYWYRQDPGQGLRLIYYSQIVNDFQKGDIAEGYSVSREKKESFPLTVTSAQKNPTAFYLCASRTASTDTQYFGPGTRLTVL.

This clone was observed once. This chain links TRBV28 with TRBJ1-2; a weak D match, TRBD1 (5 bases). CDR1 is MDHEN and CDR2 is SYDVKM in the germline V gene. The CDR3 contains 13 residues. V lost 5 bases, J lost 8 bases, and 15 bases lay in between. The CDR3 DNA follows: TGTGCCAGCAGTCTCCCGGGGGTCGGCGGCTACACCTTC. Translating gives CASSLPGVGGYTF.

This clone was picked up one time. This rearrangement joins TRBV12-3 or TRBV12-4 to TRBJ1-1, with D perhaps TRBD1 (5 bases). Trimming cost V 3 bases and J 10 bases, with 12 bases left between them. The CDR3 totals 12 residues. The CDR3 DNA sequence: TGTGCCAGCAGTTTTAGGGGCCGCGGAGCTTTCTTT. Its translation: CASSFRGRGAFF.